The 7 T cell receptor beta chains below all came from one sample that was sequenced in a study of graft-versus-host responses after intestinal transplantation. Assay: immunoSEQ multiplex PCR; the TCRdb copy retains only in-frame clones and omits some. Found here are roughly 20,000 clones, around 86% of them singletons; the top ten hold 8% to 9.5%. Here the sequenced sample was PBMCs, taken just over 230 days after intestinal transplant. The receptors were gathered from a human patient who received an intestinal transplant, so some T cells may come from the graft donor.

V and J are TRBV30 and TRBJ2-2; TRBD1 might be the D (7 bases). Trimming took 3 bases from V and 6 from J, leaving 14 bases between them. There are 14 residues in the CDR3. CDR1 is GTSNPN and CDR2 is SVGIG in the germline V gene (reference sequence). The CDR3: CAWRLGRGAGELFF. CDR3 nucleotides: TGTGCCTGGAGGCTGGGCAGGGGGGCCGGGGAGCTGTTTTTT.

This rearrangement joins TRBV9 to TRBJ2-5, with 8 bases matching TRBD2. After removal of 0 bases from V and 4 bases from J, the junction contained 8 bases not matched to a gene. CDR1 is SGDLS and CDR2 is YYNGEE in the germline V gene. This CDR3 region has 16 residues. CDR3 loop: CASSVGGGLASETQYF. The DNA of the CDR3 is TGTGCCAGCAGCGTAGGAGGTGGACTAGCATCAGAGACCCAGTACTTC.

This chain connects TRBV6-1 to TRBJ1-2; D gene unclear. The CDR3 is 13 residues long. From germline, CDR1 is MNHNS and CDR2 SASEGT. V lost 3 bases to trimming and J lost 7 bases, with 12 bases between them. The DNA for the CDR3 is TGTGCCAGCAGTGAGGGTGGAAATGCTGGCTACACCTTC. This sequence encodes CASSEGGNAGYTF.

The chain carries TRBV4-1 and TRBJ2-7; D uncertain. The ends were cut back, 1 base at V and 5 bases at J, with 15 bases in the middle. This CDR3 is built from 15 residues. Germline-derived CDR1 and CDR2 are MGHRA and YSYEKL. The CDR3 sequence is CASSQAQGVADEQYF. CDR3 bases: TGCGCCAGCAGCCAAGCTCAAGGAGTTGCCGACGAGCAGTACTTC.

The chain links TRBV25-1 to TRBJ2-7, with D uncertain. This CDR3 is built from 12 residues. V was pared by 8 bases and J by 3 bases, with 11 bases between. Per the germline V gene, CDR1 is MGHDK and CDR2 is SYGVNS. CDR3 sequence: CASYGKGYEQYF. DNA for the CDR3: TGTGCCAGCTATGGAAAGGGCTACGAGCAGTACTTC.

In DNA form, the CDR3 reads TGTGCCAGCAGTTACCGCTACACAGATACGCAGTATTTT. This translates into CASSYRYTDTQYF. The rearrangement uses TRBV6-5 and TRBJ2-3; no reliable D call. V lost 2 bases and J lost 2, with 5 bases in between. Looked up from germline, CDR1 is MNHEY and CDR2 is SVGAGI. This CDR3 is 13 amino acids long.

The chain is built from TRBV10-3 and TRBJ2-1; tentatively, D is TRBD1 (8 bases). Germline CDR1 ENHRY, CDR2 SYGVKD. CDR3 length equals 18 residues. V was pared by 3 bases and J by 0 bases, with 18 bases between. Here the CDR3 reads CAISDRLAGGGSYNEQFF. The CDR3 DNA is TGTGCCATCAGTGACAGACTAGCAGGGGGCGGCTCCTACAATGAGCAGTTCTTC.